This entry lists 8 T cell receptor beta chains sequenced from one sample in a study of tumor-infiltrating lymphocytes in primary liver carcinoma. Priming with a constant-region primer yielded TCR beta cDNA from roughly 0.45 ug total RNA. Employing slightly modified ARM-PCR, three nested multiplex PCR rounds were run, and these gave rise to the TCR beta libraries. Rounds one and two of PCR, each of approximately 11 cycles, were primed with TRBV1-TRBV30 forward primers and a C-beta reverse primer. One entry per CDR3 protein, called by TCRdb with MiXCR from the multiplex PCR reads. The sample carries about 310,000 distinct CDR3 sequences, approximately 65% recorded once. Germline DNA was also extracted, and blood RNA was taken from unsorted whole blood. Source material: peripheral blood. The receptors derive from a middle-aged man with primary liver carcinoma and hepatitis B virus infection.

Of note for this clonotype: At one end the junction does not follow the germline gene, possibly because of a read error. The chain joins TRBV29-1 to TRBJ2-1; D possibly corresponds to TRBD2 (5 bases). The CDR3 length is 16 residues. CDR1 is SQVTM and CDR2 is ANQGSEA in the germline V gene. In DNA form, the CDR3 reads TGCAGCCTTGAAGAGTGGCGGGCAAGCTCCTACAATGAGCAGTTCTTC. Translating gives CSLEEWRASSYNEQFF.

The chain employs TRBV12-3 or TRBV12-4 and TRBJ2-5, with D tentatively TRBD1 (6 bases). V lost 6 bases and J lost 2, with 10 bases in between. CDR3 length equals 13 residues. Here the CDR3 reads CASSDRTQETQYF. CDR3 nucleotides: TGTGCCAGCAGCGACAGGACACAAGAGACCCAGTACTTC.

For this clonotype: One end of the junction does not line up with germline, which may come from a read error. The DNA for the CDR3 is TGTGTCAGCAACCTCGGGGGTAGCGCAGAACAAGAGACCCAGTACTTC. It encodes CVSNLGGSAEQETQYF. The chain employs TRBV5-4 and TRBJ2-5, with D perhaps TRBD2 (6 bases). The CDR3 extends over 16 amino acids. The germline V gene encodes CDR1 SGHNT and CDR2 YYREEE (reference sequence).

Regarding this clonotype: A read error may be the cause here, since a much bigger clone is one base away. J is TRBJ2-7 and V is TRBV6-2 or TRBV6-3; 9 bases align to TRBD2. Germline CDR1 and CDR2: MNHEY and SVGEGT. V trimming: 2 bases; J trimming: 6 bases; junction bases outside the gene matches: 8. This CDR3 region has 15 residues. CDR3: CASSYPSFSGSEQYF. In DNA, the CDR3 is TGTGCCAGCAGTTACCCATCCTTTAGCGGGAGCGAGCAGTACTTC.

With regard to this clonotype: One base away lies a much larger clone, so this may be a sequencing read error. The J gene is TRBJ2-2, the V gene TRBV12-3 or TRBV12-4, with a weak D call TRBD2 (5 bases). There are 13 residues in the CDR3. The CDR3 nucleotides are TGTGCCAGCAGTTTATCAGCGTCCGGGGATCTGTTTTTT. It encodes CASSLSASGDLFF.

This clonotype was seen more than once but under ten times. This clone may be a read error of a much larger clone one base away. This chain connects TRBV12-3 or TRBV12-4 to TRBJ1-1; 7 bases align to TRBD1. V dropped 6 bases and J dropped 2; count of bases not matched to a gene: 12. The CDR3 totals 16 residues. CDR3 amino acids: CASSPNGGGRNTEAFF. The CDR3 coding sequence is TGTGCCAGCAGCCCGAACGGAGGGGGCCGAAACACTGAAGCTTTCTTT.

Worth noting for this clonotype: Just one base apart from a much larger clone, this may be a read error. This sequence joins TRBV4-1 and TRBJ1-3; D is undetermined. From germline, CDR1 is MGHRA and CDR2 YSYEKL. Trimming cost V 0 bases and J 8 bases, with 11 bases left between them. CDR3 length: 14 residues. The CDR3 protein is CASSQETLADTIYF. DNA of the CDR3: TGCGCCAGCAGCCAAGAAACCTTGGCGGACACCATATATTTT.

This clonotype has a handful of counts. One end of the junction is discordant with germline, which a read error may explain. The rearrangement joins TRBV11-2 to TRBJ2-3; a weak D match, TRBD2 (5 bases). The CDR3 runs to 14 residues. Germline V lookup: CDR1 SGHAT, CDR2 FQNNGV. The CDR3 sequence: CASSLRTRPDMQYF. The CDR3 DNA reads as TGTGCCAGCAGCTTACGCACTAGACCCGATATGCAGTATTTT.